Listed here is a single TCR beta chain. Source study methods: Reference gene primer amplification yielded estimated nucleated cell counts. The table came from immunoSEQ multiplex PCR; TCRdb's copy has only in-frame clones and leaves some out. V, J and clone size reflect that table, while D and trimming were determined from the DNA. The top ten hold less than 15% of the sample, which has around 170,000 clones, 84% seen once. Adults between roughly 18 and 95 years of age took part from some 25 US areas. Donors were grouped by their self-reported clinical history. The data were taken from a study of blood T cell repertoires in COVID-19. CDR1 is SNHLY and CDR2 is FYNNEI in the germline V gene. V lost 7 bases to trimming and J lost 4 bases; unmatched junction nucleotides: 10. This CDR3 contains 15 residues.

The rearrangement uses TRBV2 and TRBJ1-2, with 9 bases aligning to TRBD1. Material: PBMCs or T cells enriched from blood (not recorded which). The receptor was isolated from a man aged 45 to 65 who had recovered from COVID-19. This CDR3 is CASTINRGLGYGYTF. The CDR3 bases are TGTGCCAGCACCATAAACAGGGGGCTAGGCTATGGCTACACCTTC.